Listed below are T cell receptor beta chains from one sample, sequenced in a study of control samples from healthy donors and cancer patients. The table came from immunoSEQ multiplex PCR; TCRdb's copy has only in-frame clones and leaves some out. The sample contains about 180,000 clones, 90% of which appear only once. The sample was blood. All receptors derive from a woman in her forties or fifties in good health. CDR3s include the opening cysteine and the closing phenylalanine or tryptophan. D genes are given only for firm matches. Not all rows give a size; the values are once, few, many and, for expanded clones, a class.

J | size | V | D | CDR3 | DNA
TRBJ1-1 | few | TRBV3-1/TRBV3-2 | NA | CASIPRGPYNTEAFF | TGTGCCAGCATCCCCCGGGGGCCGTATAACACTGAAGCTTTCTTT
TRBJ1-1 | NA | TRBV7-7 | NA | CASSLAQNYPLNTEAFF | TGTGCTAGCAGCTTAGCGCAGAATTATCCATTGAACACTGAAGCTTTCTTT
TRBJ2-3 | few | TRBV24-1 | NA | CATSDSHSGTQYF | TGTGCCACCAGTGATTCCCACTCGGGTACGCAGTATTTT
TRBJ1-6 | NA | TRBV20-1 | NA | CSASMELPLHF | TGCAGTGCTAGTATGGAGCTACCCCTCCACTTT
TRBJ1-2 | NA | TRBV28 | NA | CASSLWGGPAGYTF | TGTGCCAGCAGTTTATGGGGGGGACCGGCGGGCTACACCTTC
TRBJ1-2 | once | TRBV7-2 | NA | CASSLVGIGYTF | TGTGCCAGCAGCTTAGTGGGGATCGGCTACACCTTC
TRBJ1-1 | NA | TRBV3-1/TRBV3-2 | NA | CASSQEGGVNTEAFF | TGTGCCAGCAGCCAAGAGGGTGGGGTGAACACTGAAGCTTTCTTT
TRBJ1-6 | NA | TRBV18 | TRBD1 | CASSPGTGLVSPLHF | TGTGCCAGCTCCCCAGGGACAGGACTGGTCTCACCCCTCCACTTT
TRBJ2-5 | NA | TRBV7-9 | NA | CASSRGAGETQYF | TGTGCCAGCAGCAGGGGGGCCGGGGAGACCCAGTACTTC
TRBJ1-5 | NA | TRBV19 | NA | CASSSFGVGNQPQHF | TGTGCCAGTAGTAGCTTCGGGGTTGGCAATCAGCCCCAGCATTTT
TRBJ2-7 | NA | TRBV7-6 | TRBD2 | CASSRLAGNRNEQYF | TGTGCCAGCAGCCGCTTAGCGGGGAATCGAAACGAGCAGTACTTC
TRBJ2-1 | NA | TRBV27 | NA | CASSLLAAGNNEQFF | TGTGCCAGCAGTTTATTGGCGGCAGGGAACAATGAGCAGTTCTTC
TRBJ1-4 | NA | TRBV4-1 | NA | CASSQELAQGYEKLFF | TGCGCCAGCAGCCAAGAGTTGGCACAGGGATACGAAAAACTGTTTTTT
TRBJ1-2 | NA | TRBV15 | TRBD1 | CATSGRGLFYGYTF | TGTGCCACCAGCGGAAGGGGGCTCTTCTATGGCTACACCTTC
TRBJ1-5 | NA | TRBV15 | TRBD1 | CATSTLQGYQPQHF | TGTGCCACCAGCACCCTACAGGGGTATCAGCCCCAGCATTTT
TRBJ1-6 | NA | TRBV3-1/TRBV3-2 | NA | CASSFRDANSPLHF | TGTGCCAGCAGCTTCCGGGACGCGAATTCACCCCTCCACTTT
TRBJ2-1 | NA | TRBV2 | TRBD1 | CASSEDGQGYNEQFF | TGTGCCAGCAGTGAAGATGGACAGGGGTACAATGAGCAGTTCTTC
TRBJ1-5 | NA | TRBV19 | NA | CASTRGNQPQHF | TGTGCCAGCACCCGGGGAAATCAGCCCCAGCATTTT
TRBJ1-6 | NA | TRBV7-9 | NA | CASSSRRGRGLNSPLHF | TGTGCCAGCAGCTCACGGAGGGGCCGAGGTTTGAATTCACCCCTCCACTTT
TRBJ2-3 | NA | TRBV25-1 | NA | CASSRQGPDTQYF | TGTGCCAGCAGTAGACAAGGACCAGATACGCAGTATTTT
TRBJ1-6 | NA | TRBV5-1 | TRBD1 | CASSLQGAAYNSPLHF | TGCGCCAGCAGCTTGCAGGGGGCTGCCTATAATTCACCCCTCCACTTT
TRBJ2-2 | NA | TRBV7-2 | TRBD2 | CASSLLGGTGELFF | TGTGCCAGCAGCCTACTCGGGGGGACCGGGGAGCTGTTTTTT
TRBJ1-5 | NA | TRBV6-5 | NA | CASSRGRSNQPQHF | TGTGCCAGCTCAAGGGGTCGGAGCAATCAGCCCCAGCATTTT
TRBJ2-3 | NA | TRBV7-3 | NA | CASSLTATDTQYF | TGTGCCAGCAGCTTAACGGCCACAGATACGCAGTATTTT